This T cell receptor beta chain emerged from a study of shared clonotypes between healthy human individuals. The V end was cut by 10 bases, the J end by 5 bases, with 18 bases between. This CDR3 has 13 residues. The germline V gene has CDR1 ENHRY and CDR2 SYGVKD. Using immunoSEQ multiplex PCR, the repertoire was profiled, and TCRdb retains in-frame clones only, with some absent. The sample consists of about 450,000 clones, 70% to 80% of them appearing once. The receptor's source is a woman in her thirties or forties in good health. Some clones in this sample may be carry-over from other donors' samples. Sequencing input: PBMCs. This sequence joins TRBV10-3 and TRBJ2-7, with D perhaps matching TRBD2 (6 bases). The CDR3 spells CATSAGPEDEQYF. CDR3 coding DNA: TGTGCCACCTCAGCGGGTCCCGAGGACGAGCAGTACTTC.